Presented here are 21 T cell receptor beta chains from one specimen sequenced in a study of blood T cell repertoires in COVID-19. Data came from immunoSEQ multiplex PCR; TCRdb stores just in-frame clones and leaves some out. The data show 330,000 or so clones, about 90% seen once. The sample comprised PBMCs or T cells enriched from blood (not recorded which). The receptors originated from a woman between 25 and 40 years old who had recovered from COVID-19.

CDR3 loop: CASSREVGNQPQHF. As DNA, the CDR3 is TGTGCCAGCAGTAGGGAGGTGGGCAATCAGCCCCAGCATTTT. The rearrangement uses TRBV2 and TRBJ1-5, with D unresolved. This CDR3 comprises 14 residues. CDR1 SNHLY and CDR2 FYNNEI come from the germline V gene. Trimming pared 5 bases from V and 2 bases from J, leaving 10 bases between.

Here the CDR3 reads CASSLTELNTEAFF. The DNA of the CDR3 is TGTGCCAGCAGCCTAACAGAGCTGAACACTGAAGCTTTCTTT. This chain joins TRBV27 and TRBJ1-1; D is undetermined. V lost 6 bases, J lost 0 bases, and 11 bases lay in between. In germline, CDR1 is MNHEY, CDR2 SMNVEV (reference sequence). The CDR3 runs to 14 residues.

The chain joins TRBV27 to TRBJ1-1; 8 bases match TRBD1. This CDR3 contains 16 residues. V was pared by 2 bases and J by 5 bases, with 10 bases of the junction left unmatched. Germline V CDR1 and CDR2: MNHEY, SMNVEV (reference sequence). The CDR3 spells CASSLRTTGGITEAFF. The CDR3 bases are TGTGCCAGCAGTTTAAGAACCACAGGGGGGATTACTGAAGCTTTCTTT.

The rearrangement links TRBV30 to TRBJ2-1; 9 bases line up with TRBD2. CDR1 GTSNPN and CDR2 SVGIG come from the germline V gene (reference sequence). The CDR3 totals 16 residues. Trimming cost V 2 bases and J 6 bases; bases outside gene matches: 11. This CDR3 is CAWSPMGSGGFNEQFF. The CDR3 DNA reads TGTGCCTGGAGTCCCATGGGGAGCGGGGGGTTCAATGAGCAGTTCTTC.

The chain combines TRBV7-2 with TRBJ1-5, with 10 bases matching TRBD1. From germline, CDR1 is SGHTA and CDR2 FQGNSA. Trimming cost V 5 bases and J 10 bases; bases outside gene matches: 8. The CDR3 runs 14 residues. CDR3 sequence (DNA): TGTGCCAGCAGCAGGGGACAGGGGCCCTTCCCCCAGCATTTT. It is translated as CASSRGQGPFPQHF.

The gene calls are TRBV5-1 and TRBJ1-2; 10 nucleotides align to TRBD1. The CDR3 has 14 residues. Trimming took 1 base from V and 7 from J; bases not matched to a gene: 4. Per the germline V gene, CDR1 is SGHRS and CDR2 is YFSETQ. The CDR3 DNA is TGCGCCAGCAGCTTGTTGGGACAGGGGTTTGGCTACACCTTC. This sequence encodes CASSLLGQGFGYTF. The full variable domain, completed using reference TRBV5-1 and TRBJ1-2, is KAGVTQTPRYLIKTRGQQVTLSCSPISGHRSVSWYQQTPGQGLQFLFEYFSETQRNKGNFPGRFSGRQFSNSRSEMNVSTLELGDSALYLCASSLLGQGFGYTFGSGTRLTVV.

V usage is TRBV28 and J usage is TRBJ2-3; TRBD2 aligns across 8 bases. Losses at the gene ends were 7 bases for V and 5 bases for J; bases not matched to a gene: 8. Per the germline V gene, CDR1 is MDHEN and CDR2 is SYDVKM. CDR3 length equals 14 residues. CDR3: CASNSAGAKDTQYF. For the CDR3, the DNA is TGTGCCAGCAATTCAGCGGGAGCGAAAGATACGCAGTATTTT.

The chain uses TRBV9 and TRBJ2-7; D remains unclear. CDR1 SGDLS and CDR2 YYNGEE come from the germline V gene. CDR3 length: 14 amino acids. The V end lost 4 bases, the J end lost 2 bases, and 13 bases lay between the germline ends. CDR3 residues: CASSPQPDTYEQYF. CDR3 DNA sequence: TGTGCCAGCAGCCCCCAACCCGACACCTACGAGCAGTACTTC. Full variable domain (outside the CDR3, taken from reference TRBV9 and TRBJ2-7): DSGVTQTPKHLITATGQRVTLRCSPRSGDLSVYWYQQSLDQGLQFLIQYYNGEERAKGNILERFSAQQFPDLHSELNLSSLELGDSALYFCASSPQPDTYEQYFGPGTRLTVT.

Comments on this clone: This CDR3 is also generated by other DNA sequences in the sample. Here the CDR3 reads CATSRRGQNQPQHF. The CDR3 DNA follows: TGTGCCACCAGCCGAAGGGGACAGAATCAGCCCCAGCATTTT. The J gene is TRBJ1-5, the V gene TRBV15; 7 bases line up with TRBD1. CDR1 is LNHNV, CDR2 YYDKDF, per germline (reference sequence). J was trimmed by 4 bases and V by 5 bases; bases with no gene match: 5. The CDR3 loop spans 14 amino acids.

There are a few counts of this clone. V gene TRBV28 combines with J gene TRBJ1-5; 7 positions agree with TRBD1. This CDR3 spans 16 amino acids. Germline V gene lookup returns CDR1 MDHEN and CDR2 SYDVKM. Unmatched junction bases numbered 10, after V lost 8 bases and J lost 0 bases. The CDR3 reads CASPRGTAYSNQPQHF. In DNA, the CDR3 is TGTGCCAGCCCCAGGGGGACAGCGTATAGCAATCAGCCCCAGCATTTT.

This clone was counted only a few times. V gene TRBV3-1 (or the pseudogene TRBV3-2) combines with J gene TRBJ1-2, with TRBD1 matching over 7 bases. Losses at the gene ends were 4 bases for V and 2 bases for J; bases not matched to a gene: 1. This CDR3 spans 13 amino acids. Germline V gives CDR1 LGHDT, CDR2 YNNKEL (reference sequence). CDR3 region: CASSRDSNYGYTF. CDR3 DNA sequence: TGTGCCAGCAGCCGGGACAGCAACTATGGCTACACCTTC.

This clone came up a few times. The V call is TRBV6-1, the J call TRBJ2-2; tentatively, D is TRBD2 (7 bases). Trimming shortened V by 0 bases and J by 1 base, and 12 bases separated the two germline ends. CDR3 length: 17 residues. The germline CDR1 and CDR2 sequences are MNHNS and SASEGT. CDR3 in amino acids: CASSEALGGLNTGELFF. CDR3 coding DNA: TGTGCCAGCAGTGAAGCGCTCGGGGGGCTGAACACCGGGGAGCTGTTTTTT.

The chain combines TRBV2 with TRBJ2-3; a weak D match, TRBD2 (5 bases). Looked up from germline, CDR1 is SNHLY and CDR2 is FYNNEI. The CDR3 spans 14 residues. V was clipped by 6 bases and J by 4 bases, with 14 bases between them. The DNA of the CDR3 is TGTGCCAGCAGAAGAAGCGGAGGAGCAGATACGCAGTATTTT. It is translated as CASRRSGGADTQYF.

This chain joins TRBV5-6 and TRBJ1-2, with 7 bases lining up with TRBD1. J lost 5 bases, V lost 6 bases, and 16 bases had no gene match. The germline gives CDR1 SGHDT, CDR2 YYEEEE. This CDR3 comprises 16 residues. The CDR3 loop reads CASTPGGGTAHYGYTF. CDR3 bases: TGTGCCAGCACCCCTGGGGGTGGGACAGCCCATTATGGCTACACCTTC.

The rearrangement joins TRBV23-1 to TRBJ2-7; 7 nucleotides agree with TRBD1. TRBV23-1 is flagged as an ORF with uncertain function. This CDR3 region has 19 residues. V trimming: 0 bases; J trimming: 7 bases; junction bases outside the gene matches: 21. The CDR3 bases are TGCGCCAGCAGTCAATCTTGGGACAGCTTGTACGCGATTGTACGTGAGCAGTACTTC. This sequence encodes CASSQSWDSLYAIVREQYF.

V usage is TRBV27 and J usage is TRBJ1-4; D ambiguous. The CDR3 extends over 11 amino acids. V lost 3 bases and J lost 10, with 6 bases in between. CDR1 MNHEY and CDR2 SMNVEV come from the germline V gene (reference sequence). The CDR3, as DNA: TGTGCCAGCAGTTTTGGCCCAAAACTGTTTTTT. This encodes CASSFGPKLFF.

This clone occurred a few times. The CDR3 coding sequence is TGTGCCAGCAGCCAAGGAGCGCTAAGCACAGATACGCAGTATTTT. This codes for CASSQGALSTDTQYF. This sequence joins TRBV4-2 and TRBJ2-3; unclear D gene. The germline V gene has CDR1 LGHNA and CDR2 YNFKEQ. The CDR3 loop spans 15 amino acids. V gave up 1 base and J gave up 0 bases, with 8 bases separating them.

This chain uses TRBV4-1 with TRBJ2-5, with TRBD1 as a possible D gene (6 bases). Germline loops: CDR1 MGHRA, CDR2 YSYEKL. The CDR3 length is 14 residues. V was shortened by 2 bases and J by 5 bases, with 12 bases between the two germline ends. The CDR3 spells CASSQRHRVETQYF. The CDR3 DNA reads TGCGCCAGCAGCCAACGCCACAGGGTCGAGACCCAGTACTTC.

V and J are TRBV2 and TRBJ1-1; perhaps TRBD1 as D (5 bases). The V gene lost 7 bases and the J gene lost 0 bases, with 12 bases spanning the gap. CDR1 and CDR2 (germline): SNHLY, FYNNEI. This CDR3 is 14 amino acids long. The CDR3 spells CASNPGIMNTEAFF. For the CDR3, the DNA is TGTGCCAGCAATCCAGGGATCATGAACACTGAAGCTTTCTTT. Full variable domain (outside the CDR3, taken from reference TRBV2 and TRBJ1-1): EPEVTQTPSHQVTQMGQEVILRCVPISNHLYFYWYRQILGQKVEFLVSFYNNEISEKSEIFDDQFSVERPDGSNFTLKIRSTKLEDSAMYFCASNPGIMNTEAFFGQGTRLTVV.

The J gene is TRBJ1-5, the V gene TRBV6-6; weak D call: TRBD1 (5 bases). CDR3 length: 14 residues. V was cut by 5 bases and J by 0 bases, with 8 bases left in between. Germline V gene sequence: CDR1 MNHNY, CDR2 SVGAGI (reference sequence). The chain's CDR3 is CASSLDSSNQPQHF. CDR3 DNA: TGTGCCAGCAGTCTAGACAGTAGCAATCAGCCCCAGCATTTT.

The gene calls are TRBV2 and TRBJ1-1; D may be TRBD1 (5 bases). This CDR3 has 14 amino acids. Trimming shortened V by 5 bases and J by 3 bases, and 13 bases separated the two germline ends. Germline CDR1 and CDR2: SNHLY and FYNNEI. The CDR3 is CASSYRGGYTEAFF. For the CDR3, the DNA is TGTGCCAGCAGTTACCGGGGGGGGTACACTGAAGCTTTCTTT.